The sequence of this T cell receptor beta chain was determined in a study of cytotoxic CD8 clonotypes in ibrutinib-treated CLL listed by TCRdb under 2021. For the wider study: In this cohort, 15 patients were treatment-naive and about a dozen were relapsed/refractory, while some 18 had unmutated IGHV. Cryopreserved peripheral blood mononuclear cells were obtained prior to treatment, at the time of response, and at either disease progression or sustained remission. Of the approximately 87 people in the trial, 25 to 30 had longitudinal samples available. Partial responses were observed in roughly 24 patients and complete responses in 2; after a median follow-up of around 68 months, remission was maintained in around 14 patients and progression was observed in around twelve. Samples at response were collected after a median of around twelve months of treatment, with a range of about 6 to 36 months. On average, each sample yielded around 250,000 productive templates and roughly 95,000 productive rearrangements.

What the work shows at the level of the full study, not this receptor alone: Clonality rose at ibrutinib response, remained stable during sustained remission, and dropped back toward baseline at progression. At baseline, clonality was higher than in age-matched healthy donors and showed a strong correlation with circulating CD8+ T-cell counts. Public clonotypes were found to be uncommon and were observed to contract or remain stable during treatment; the increase in clonality was shown to reflect expansion of private clonotypes at ibrutinib response. Sampling times were not matched between patients in sustained remission and patients whose disease was progressing, and lymph node repertoires were not examined.

This clone was observed a few times. The clone's antigen remains unknown. No clone much larger than this one lies a single base away; base qualities are absent. V loses 2 bases of germline sequence and J loses 3 bases, and the interval between the two ends is 14 bases. The CDR3 runs 16 residues from the cysteine to the phenylalanine. The CDR3 DNA has 48 bases and is translated from base 1. For CDR1 and CDR2, the germline V gene (reference sequence) lists MNHNY and SVGAGI. Roughly 1.9 micrograms of genomic DNA were extracted from cryopreserved PBMCs for TCR beta library preparation. Longitudinal blood samples from CLL patients on ibrutinib monotherapy were analyzed using high-throughput TCR beta sequencing. Patients were enrolled in a phase 2 open-label single-center ibrutinib monotherapy trial. The goal of deep resolution MiSeq sequencing was a depth between 1 in 1 million and 1 in 200,000 T cells, and coverage averaged 10x per clonotype. The immunoSEQ hsTCRB Kit was used to generate TCR beta libraries. Concerning the study's data processing: The data were analyzed with ImmunoSEQ Analyzer and ImmunoSEQ Data Assistant, and V, D and J gene assignments followed IMGT definitions. Clonality, which ranges from 0 to 1, was calculated by subtracting the normalized Shannon entropy of productive rearrangement frequencies from one. Public clonotype analysis was restricted to overrepresented clonotypes comprising at least 0.05% of each patient's repertoire. Repertoires from some 14 age-matched healthy donors in immuneACCESS were used as clonality controls. TCRdb retrieved this table from immuneACCESS and kept in-frame rearrangements only. Not all clones are present; in checked studies, unresolved V genes account for under half, and no reason is known for the remainder. V and J calls and clone size come straight from that table; D and trimming were deduced from the DNA. This sample lists approximately 330,000 clones; 80% were detected once. The biggest ten clones account for more than 6% of the sample.

The input for sequencing was PBMCs, taken before ibrutinib treatment. The TCR sequence derives from a human donor with chronic lymphocytic leukemia. The rearrangement joined TRBV6-6 to TRBJ1-3; too little of a D gene remains to name it. Read as DNA, the sequence is TGTGCCAGCAGTTACCGCCCAGGCAGGATTGGAAACACCATATATTTT. It encodes CASSYRPGRIGNTIYF.